This T cell receptor beta chain is drawn from a study of vaccination effects on CD4 cells after COVID-19. A word on this clone: The antigen is undetermined.

When less than 12 days of culture had elapsed, CD4+ T cells were isolated. Either the mRNA-1273 or the BNT162b2 vaccine was given to participants as two doses. Germline values: CDR1 SGDLS, CDR2 YYNGEE. This CDR3 has 20 amino acids. V lost 0 bases and J lost 4; bases outside the gene matches: 19. Some clones are missing from TCRdb's copy, which holds only in-frame ones; the method was immunoSEQ multiplex PCR. This sample has approximately 61,000 clones, with 78% found just once. The TCR comes from a human donor who received a COVID-19 vaccine. The rearrangement links TRBV9 to TRBJ2-3; 8 positions agree with TRBD2. The sample was CD4+ T cells from PBMCs cultured without peptide, taken after COVID-19 vaccination. In DNA, the CDR3 is TGTGCCAGCAGCGTAGCCCTCGCCACCGGGGCGAGCGGGGGTTCAGATACGCAGTATTTT. Translating it yields CASSVALATGASGGSDTQYF.